This is a list of T cell receptor beta chains from one sample in a study of blood T cell repertoires in COVID-19. Repertoires were generated with immunoSEQ multiplex PCR, while TCRdb's copy carries only in-frame clones and drops some. This sample has about 190,000 clones, with under 80% found just once. Specimen: peripheral blood. Receptors originate from a man between 45 and 60 years old who had recovered from COVID-19. Both conserved end residues are part of each CDR3. The D gene is left open where the match is weak. Clone size is shown for a subset of rows, as once, few, many or a class of expanded clone.

few	TRBJ2-7	NA	TRBV4-1	CASSQDLDPRVDEQYF	TGCGCCAGCAGCCAAGATCTTGACCCCCGGGTCGACGAGCAGTACTTC
few	TRBJ1-5	NA	TRBV24-1	CATSSGVGNQPQHF	TGTGCCACCAGTTCCGGGGTGGGCAATCAGCCCCAGCATTTT
NA	TRBJ1-5	NA	TRBV19	CASSMPGPHAQPQHF	TGTGCCAGTAGCATGCCAGGGCCCCACGCTCAGCCCCAGCATTTT
once	TRBJ2-5	TRBD2	TRBV7-2	CASSPSGLGLETQYF	TGTGCCAGCAGCCCGAGCGGACTAGGCCTAGAGACCCAGTACTTC
NA	TRBJ1-2	NA	TRBV29-1	CSVGHRVGIYGYTF	TGCAGCGTTGGCCACAGGGTCGGGATCTATGGCTACACCTTC
few	TRBJ1-5	NA	TRBV27	CASRQGTFDGNQPQHF	TGTGCCAGCAGGCAAGGGACATTTGATGGCAATCAGCCCCAGCATTTT
NA	TRBJ2-2	NA	TRBV30	CAWNKESVPSTGELFF	TGTGCCTGGAACAAGGAGTCTGTCCCGTCCACCGGGGAGCTGTTTTTT
NA	TRBJ1-2	TRBD1	TRBV5-5	CASSSPGQGAGSYGYTF	TGTGCCAGCAGCTCTCCGGGACAGGGGGCCGGGAGCTATGGCTACACCTTC
NA	TRBJ1-3	NA	TRBV15	CATSAPGLSANTIYF	TGTGCCACCAGCGCACCGGGTCTATCTGCGAACACCATATATTTT
NA	TRBJ2-1	NA	TRBV7-2	CASGVKGYNEQFF	TGTGCCAGCGGGGTTAAGGGGTACAATGAGCAGTTCTTC
once	TRBJ1-5	NA	TRBV5-8	CASSLRMGAQHF	TGTGCCAGCAGCTTGAGGATGGGGGCACAGCATTTT
NA	TRBJ1-1	NA	TRBV18	CASSPQGLDTEAFF	TGTGCCAGCTCACCCCAGGGATTGGACACTGAAGCTTTCTTT
once	TRBJ1-2	NA	TRBV5-5	CASSFQLHGYTF	TGTGCCAGCAGCTTCCAGTTGCATGGCTACACCTTC
NA	TRBJ2-1	TRBD1	TRBV19	CASSIIGQGGGNEQFF	TGTGCCAGTAGTATCATAGGACAGGGCGGTGGCAATGAGCAGTTCTTC
NA	TRBJ2-1	TRBD1	TRBV19	CASSIVPDRGRVSGHEQFF	TGTGCCAGTAGTATAGTCCCGGACAGGGGGCGAGTAAGTGGGCATGAGCAGTTCTTC
NA	TRBJ2-4	TRBD2	TRBV11-2	CASSPTSGRSHENIQYF	TGTGCCAGCAGCCCGACTAGCGGGAGAAGTCATGAAAACATTCAGTACTTC
NA	TRBJ2-3	TRBD2	TRBV2	CAGLLREGTDTQYF	TGTGCCGGTTTGTTGCGGGAGGGCACAGATACGCAGTATTTT
NA	TRBJ2-1	TRBD2	TRBV10-3	CAITSNVAGEVNYNEQFF	TGTGCCATCACTAGCAACGTAGCGGGAGAGGTGAACTACAATGAGCAGTTCTTC
NA	TRBJ2-1	NA	TRBV29-1	CSVESSISARHNEQFF	TGCAGCGTTGAATCATCAATTAGCGCACGCCACAATGAGCAGTTCTTC
NA	TRBJ1-5	NA	TRBV18	CASSPGLQGNQPQHF	TGTGCCAGCTCACCAGGGCTACAGGGCAATCAGCCCCAGCATTTT
NA	TRBJ2-1	TRBD2	TRBV12-5	CASGLVAAGGLQFF	TGTGCTAGTGGTTTGGTAGCGGCGGGAGGACTACAGTTCTTC
few	TRBJ1-1	TRBD1	TRBV5-1	CASSLTGTANTEAFF	TGCGCCAGCAGCTTGACCGGGACAGCGAACACTGAAGCTTTCTTT
NA	TRBJ2-7	NA	TRBV4-1	CASSQPWTSSGFGEQYF	TGCGCCAGCAGCCAACCCTGGACTTCCTCTGGGTTTGGTGAGCAATACTTC
once	TRBJ2-7	TRBD1	TRBV27	CASRETGGRGEQYF	TGTGCCAGCAGAGAAACAGGGGGCCGTGGCGAGCAGTACTTC
NA	TRBJ1-6	TRBD1	TRBV25-1	CASSDFTQGAGGNSPLHF	TGTGCCAGCAGTGATTTTACCCAGGGGGCTGGAGGGAATTCACCCCTCCACTTT
NA	TRBJ2-3	TRBD2	TRBV18	CASSSHPSTSGSSDTQYF	TGTGCCAGCTCATCCCACCCATCGACTAGCGGGAGCTCCGATACGCAGTATTTT